The text below deals with one TCR beta chain. Its antigen is currently unknown. The data derive from a study of T cell repertoires in ileal Crohn's disease. The overall study: Patients had a median approximately 8-year disease duration, and less than 40% were active smokers.

Generated by immunoSEQ multiplex PCR, the TCRdb table keeps only in-frame clones and is missing some. Among over 9,500 clones listed, more than 65% were seen once. V lost 4 bases to trimming and J lost 2 bases, with 13 bases between them. Germline CDR1 is SNHLY and CDR2 is FYNNEI. The CDR3 loop spans 15 amino acids. Included were adult ileal or ileocolonic Crohn's patients indicated for ileocolonic resection. General study points: Endoscopic recurrence occurred in every patient whose clonality exceeded 26.8%.

The sample was ileal tissue. The receptor was isolated from an adult with Crohn's disease. The rearrangement links TRBV2 to TRBJ2-3, with no clear D. The CDR3 is CASSGATQSTDTQYF. As DNA, the CDR3 is TGTGCCAGCAGTGGGGCCACCCAATCCACAGATACGCAGTATTTT.